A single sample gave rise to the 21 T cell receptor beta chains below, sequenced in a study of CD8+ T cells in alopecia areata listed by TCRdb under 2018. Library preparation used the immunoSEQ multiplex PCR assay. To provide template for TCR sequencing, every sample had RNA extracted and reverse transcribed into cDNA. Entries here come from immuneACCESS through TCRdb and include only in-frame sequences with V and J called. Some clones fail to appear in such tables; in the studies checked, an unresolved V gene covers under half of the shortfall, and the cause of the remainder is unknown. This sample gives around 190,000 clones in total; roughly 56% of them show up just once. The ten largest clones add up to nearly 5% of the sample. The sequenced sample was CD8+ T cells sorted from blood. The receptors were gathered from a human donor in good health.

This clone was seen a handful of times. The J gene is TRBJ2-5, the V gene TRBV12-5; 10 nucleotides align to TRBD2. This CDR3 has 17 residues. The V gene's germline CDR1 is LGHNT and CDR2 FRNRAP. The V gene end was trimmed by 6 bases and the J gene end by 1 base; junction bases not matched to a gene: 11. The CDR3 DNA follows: TGTGCTAGTGGAAGGGTAGGGACTAGCGCTCCCCAAGAGACCCAGTACTTC. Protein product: CASGRVGTSAPQETQYF.

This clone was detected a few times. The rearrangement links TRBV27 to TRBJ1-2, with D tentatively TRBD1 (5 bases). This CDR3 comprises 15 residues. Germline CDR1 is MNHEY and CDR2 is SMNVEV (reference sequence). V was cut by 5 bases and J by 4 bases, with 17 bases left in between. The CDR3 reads CASSPFSSGGYGYTF. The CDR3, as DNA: TGTGCCAGCAGTCCTTTCTCCAGCGGGGGCTATGGCTACACCTTC.

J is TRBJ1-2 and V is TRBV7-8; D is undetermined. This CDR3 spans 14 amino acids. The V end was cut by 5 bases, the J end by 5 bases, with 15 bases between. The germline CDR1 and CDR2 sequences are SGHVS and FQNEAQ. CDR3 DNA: TGTGCCAGCAGCGTTAACAGTAACGGGTATGGCTACACCTTC. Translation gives CASSVNSNGYGYTF.

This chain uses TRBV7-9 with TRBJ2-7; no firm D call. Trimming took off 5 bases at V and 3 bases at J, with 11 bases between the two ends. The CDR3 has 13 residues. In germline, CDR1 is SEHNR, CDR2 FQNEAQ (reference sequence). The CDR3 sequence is CASSDPHDYEQYF. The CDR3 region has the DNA TGTGCCAGCAGCGACCCCCACGACTACGAGCAGTACTTC. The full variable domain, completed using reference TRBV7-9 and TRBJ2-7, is DTGVSQNPRHKITKRGQNVTFRCDPISEHNRLYWYRQTLGQGPEFLTYFQNEAQLEKSRLLSDRFSAERPKGSFSTLEIQRTEQGDSAMYLCASSDPHDYEQYFGPGTRLTVT.

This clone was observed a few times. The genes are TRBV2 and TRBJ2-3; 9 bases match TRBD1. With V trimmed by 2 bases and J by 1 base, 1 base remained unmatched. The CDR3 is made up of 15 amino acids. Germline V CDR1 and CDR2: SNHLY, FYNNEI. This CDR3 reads CASSEWTGGTDTQYF. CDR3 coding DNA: TGTGCCAGCAGTGAATGGACAGGGGGCACAGATACGCAGTATTTT. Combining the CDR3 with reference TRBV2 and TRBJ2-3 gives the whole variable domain EPEVTQTPSHQVTQMGQEVILRCVPISNHLYFYWYRQILGQKVEFLVSFYNNEISEKSEIFDDQFSVERPDGSNFTLKIRSTKLEDSAMYFCASSEWTGGTDTQYFGPGTRLTVL.

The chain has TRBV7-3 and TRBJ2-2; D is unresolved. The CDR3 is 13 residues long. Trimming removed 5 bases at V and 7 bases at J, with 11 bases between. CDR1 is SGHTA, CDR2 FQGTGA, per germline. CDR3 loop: CASSPPWDGELFF. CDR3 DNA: TGTGCCAGCAGCCCCCCCTGGGACGGGGAGCTGTTTTTT.

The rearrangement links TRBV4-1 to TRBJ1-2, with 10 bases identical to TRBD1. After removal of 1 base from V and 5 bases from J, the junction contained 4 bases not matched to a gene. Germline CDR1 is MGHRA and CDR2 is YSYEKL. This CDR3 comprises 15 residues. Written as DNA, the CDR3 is TGCGCCAGCAGCCAAGCGAAGGGACAGGGGTATGGCTACACCTTC. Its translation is CASSQAKGQGYGYTF.

The CDR3 protein is CASSQGHEQFF. CDR3 bases: TGTGCCAGCAGTCAGGGGCATGAGCAGTTCTTC. The chain carries TRBV27 and TRBJ2-1, with a tentative D call TRBD1 (6 bases). V lost 5 bases, J lost 8 bases, and 7 bases lay in between. The CDR3 sequence is 11 residues long. CDR1 and CDR2 (germline): MNHEY, SMNVEV (reference sequence).

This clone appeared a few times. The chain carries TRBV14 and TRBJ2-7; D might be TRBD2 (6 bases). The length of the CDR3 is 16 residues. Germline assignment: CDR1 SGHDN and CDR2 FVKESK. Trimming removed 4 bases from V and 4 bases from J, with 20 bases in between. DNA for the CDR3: TGTGCCAGCAGCCCCCTACTGACTAGGCCCTATTACGAGCAGTACTTC. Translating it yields CASSPLLTRPYYEQYF.

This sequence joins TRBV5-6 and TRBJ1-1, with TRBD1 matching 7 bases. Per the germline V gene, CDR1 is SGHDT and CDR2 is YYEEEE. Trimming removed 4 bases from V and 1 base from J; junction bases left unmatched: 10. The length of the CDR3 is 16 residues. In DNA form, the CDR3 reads TGTGCCAGCAGCACCAATTACAGGGGAGAGAACACTGAAGCTTTCTTT. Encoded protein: CASSTNYRGENTEAFF.

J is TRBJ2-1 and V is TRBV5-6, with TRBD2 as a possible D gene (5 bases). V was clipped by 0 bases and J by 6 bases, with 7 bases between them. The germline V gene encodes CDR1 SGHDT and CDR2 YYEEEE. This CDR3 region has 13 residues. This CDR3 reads CASSLGTSNEQFF. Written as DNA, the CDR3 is TGTGCCAGCAGCTTGGGTACTAGCAATGAGCAGTTCTTC. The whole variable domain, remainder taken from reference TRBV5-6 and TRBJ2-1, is DAGVTQSPTHLIKTRGQQVTLRCSPKSGHDTVSWYQQALGQGPQFIFQYYEEEERQRGNFPDRFSGHQFPNYSSELNVNALLLGDSALYLCASSLGTSNEQFFGPGTRLTVL.

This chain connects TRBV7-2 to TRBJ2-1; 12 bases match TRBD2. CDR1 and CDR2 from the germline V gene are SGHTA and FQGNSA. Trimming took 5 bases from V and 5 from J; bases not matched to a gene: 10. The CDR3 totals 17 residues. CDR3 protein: CASSQDDGLAGNNEQFF. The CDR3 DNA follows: TGTGCCAGCAGCCAAGATGATGGACTAGCGGGGAACAATGAGCAGTTCTTC.

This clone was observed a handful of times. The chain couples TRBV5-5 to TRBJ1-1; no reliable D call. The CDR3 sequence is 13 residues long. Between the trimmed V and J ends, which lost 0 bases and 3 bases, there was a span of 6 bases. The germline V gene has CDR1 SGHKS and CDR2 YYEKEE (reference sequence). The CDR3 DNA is TGTGCCAGCAGCTTGGACTTGGACACTGAAGCTTTCTTT. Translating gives CASSLDLDTEAFF.

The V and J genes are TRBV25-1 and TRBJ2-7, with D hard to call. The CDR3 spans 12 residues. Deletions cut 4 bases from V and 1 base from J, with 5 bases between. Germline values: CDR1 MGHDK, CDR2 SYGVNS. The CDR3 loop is CASSVGSYEQYF. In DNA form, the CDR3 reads TGTGCCAGCAGTGTCGGATCCTACGAGCAGTACTTC.

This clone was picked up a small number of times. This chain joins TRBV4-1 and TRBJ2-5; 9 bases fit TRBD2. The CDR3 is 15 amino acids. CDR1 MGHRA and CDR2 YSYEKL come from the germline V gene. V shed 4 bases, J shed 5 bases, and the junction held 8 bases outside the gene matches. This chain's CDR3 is CASSRGASGTETQYF. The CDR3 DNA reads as TGCGCCAGCAGCCGAGGGGCTAGCGGGACGGAGACCCAGTACTTC.

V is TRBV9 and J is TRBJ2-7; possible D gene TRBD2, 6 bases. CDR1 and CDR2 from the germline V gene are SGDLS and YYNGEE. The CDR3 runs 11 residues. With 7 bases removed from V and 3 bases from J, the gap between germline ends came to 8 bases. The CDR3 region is CASRGFYEQYF. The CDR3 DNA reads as TGTGCCAGCCGGGGGTTCTACGAGCAGTACTTC.

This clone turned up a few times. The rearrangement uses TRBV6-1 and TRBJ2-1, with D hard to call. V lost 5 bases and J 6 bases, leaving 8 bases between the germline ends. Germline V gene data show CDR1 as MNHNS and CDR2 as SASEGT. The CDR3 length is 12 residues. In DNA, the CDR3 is TGTGCCAGCAGTCAGATAGCCAATGAGCAGTTCTTC. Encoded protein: CASSQIANEQFF.

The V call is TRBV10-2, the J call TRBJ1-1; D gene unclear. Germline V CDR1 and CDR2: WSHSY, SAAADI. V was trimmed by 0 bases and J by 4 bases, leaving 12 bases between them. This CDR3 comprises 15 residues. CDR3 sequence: CASSESGGSGTEAFF. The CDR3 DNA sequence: TGCGCCAGCAGTGAGTCCGGCGGGAGTGGCACTGAAGCTTTCTTT.

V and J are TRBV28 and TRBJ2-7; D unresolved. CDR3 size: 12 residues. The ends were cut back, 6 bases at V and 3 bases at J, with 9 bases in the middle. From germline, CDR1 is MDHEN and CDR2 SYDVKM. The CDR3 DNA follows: TGTGCCAGCAGCCCTGACCGCTACGAGCAGTACTTC. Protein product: CASSPDRYEQYF.

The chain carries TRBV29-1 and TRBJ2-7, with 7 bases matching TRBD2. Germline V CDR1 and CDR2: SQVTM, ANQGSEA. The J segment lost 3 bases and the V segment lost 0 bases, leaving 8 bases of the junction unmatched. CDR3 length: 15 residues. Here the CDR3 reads CSVEDPREGSYEQYF. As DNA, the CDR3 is TGCAGCGTTGAAGATCCGAGGGAGGGGAGCTACGAGCAGTACTTC.

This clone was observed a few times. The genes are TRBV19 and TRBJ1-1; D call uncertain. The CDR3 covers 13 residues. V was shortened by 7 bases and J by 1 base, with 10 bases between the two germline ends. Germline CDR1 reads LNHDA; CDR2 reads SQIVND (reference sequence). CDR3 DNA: TGTGCCAGTACCTTGGGTCAGAACACTGAAGCTTTCTTT. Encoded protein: CASTLGQNTEAFF.